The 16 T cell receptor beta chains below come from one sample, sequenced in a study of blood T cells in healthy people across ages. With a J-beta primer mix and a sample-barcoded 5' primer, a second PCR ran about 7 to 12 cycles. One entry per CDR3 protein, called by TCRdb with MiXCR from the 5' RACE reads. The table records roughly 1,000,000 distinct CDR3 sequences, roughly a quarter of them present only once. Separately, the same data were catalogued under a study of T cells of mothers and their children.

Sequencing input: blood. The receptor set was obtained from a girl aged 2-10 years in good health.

In nucleotides, the CDR3 is TGTGCCAGCACCCGGGCTCAGTCGCCTAACTATGGCTACACCTTC. This translates into CASTRAQSPNYGYTF. This sequence joins TRBV3-1 and TRBJ1-2; D call uncertain. CDR1 is LGHDT, CDR2 YNNKEL, per germline (reference sequence). The CDR3 contains 15 residues. With 7 bases removed from V and 0 bases from J, the gap between germline ends came to 15 bases.

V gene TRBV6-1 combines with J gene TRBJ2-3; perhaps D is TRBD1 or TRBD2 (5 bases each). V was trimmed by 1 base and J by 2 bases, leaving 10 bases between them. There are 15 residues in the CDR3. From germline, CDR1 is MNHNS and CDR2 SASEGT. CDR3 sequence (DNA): TGTGCCAGCAGTGAAGGGAGAGGGGTCACAGATACGCAGTATTTT. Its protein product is CASSEGRGVTDTQYF.

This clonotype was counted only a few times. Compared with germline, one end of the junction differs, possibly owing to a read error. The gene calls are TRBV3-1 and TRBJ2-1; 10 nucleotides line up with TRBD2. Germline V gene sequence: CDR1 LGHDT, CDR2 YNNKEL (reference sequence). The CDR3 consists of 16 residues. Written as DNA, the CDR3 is TGTGCCGGCAGCCAAGTCCCGAGCGGGGGGGCGAATGAGCAGTTCTTC. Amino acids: CAGSQVPSGGANEQFF.

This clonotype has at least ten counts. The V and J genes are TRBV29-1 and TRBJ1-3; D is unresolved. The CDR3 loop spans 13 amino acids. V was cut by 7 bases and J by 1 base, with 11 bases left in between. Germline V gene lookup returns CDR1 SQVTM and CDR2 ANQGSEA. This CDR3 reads CSAVTESGNTIYF. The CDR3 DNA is TGCAGCGCAGTCACCGAATCTGGAAACACCATATATTTT.

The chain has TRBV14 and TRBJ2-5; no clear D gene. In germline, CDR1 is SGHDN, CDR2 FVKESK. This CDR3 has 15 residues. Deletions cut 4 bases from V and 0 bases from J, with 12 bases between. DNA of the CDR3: TGTGCCAGCAGCCTGATCGGCAGGTACCAAGAGACCCAGTACTTC. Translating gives CASSLIGRYQETQYF.

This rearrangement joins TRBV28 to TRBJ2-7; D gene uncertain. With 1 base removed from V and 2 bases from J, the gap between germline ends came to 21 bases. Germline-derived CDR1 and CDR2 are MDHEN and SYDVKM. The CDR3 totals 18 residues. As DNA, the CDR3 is TGTGCCAGCAGTTTATCACCCCTTACTCTTCGGTTAACCTACGAGCAGTACTTC. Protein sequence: CASSLSPLTLRLTYEQYF.

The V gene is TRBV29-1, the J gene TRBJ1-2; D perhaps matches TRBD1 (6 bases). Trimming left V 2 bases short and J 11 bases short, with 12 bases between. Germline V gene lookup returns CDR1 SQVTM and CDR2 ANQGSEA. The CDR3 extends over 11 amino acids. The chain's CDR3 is CSVESGEPYTF. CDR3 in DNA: TGCAGCGTTGAATCAGGGGAGCCATACACCTTC. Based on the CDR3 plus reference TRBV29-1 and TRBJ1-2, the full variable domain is SAVISQKPSRDICQRGTSLTIQCQVDSQVTMMFWYRQQPGQSLTLIATANQGSEATYESGFVIDKFPISRPNLTFSTLTVSNMSPEDSSIYLCSVESGEPYTFGSGTRLTVV.

This CDR3 reads CNGQGETGELFF. CDR3 bases: TGCAACGGACAGGGGGAAACCGGGGAGCTGTTTTTT. The chain employs TRBV29-1 and TRBJ2-2; the match to TRBD1 covers 10 bases. Germline V gene data show CDR1 as SQVTM and CDR2 as ANQGSEA. CDR3 length: 12 residues.

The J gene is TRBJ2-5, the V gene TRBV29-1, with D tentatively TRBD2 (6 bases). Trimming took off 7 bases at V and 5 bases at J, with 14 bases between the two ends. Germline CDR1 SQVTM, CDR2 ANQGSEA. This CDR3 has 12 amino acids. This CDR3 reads CSASGGGETQYF. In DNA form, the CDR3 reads TGCAGCGCTTCGGGTGGGGGGGAGACCCAGTACTTC.

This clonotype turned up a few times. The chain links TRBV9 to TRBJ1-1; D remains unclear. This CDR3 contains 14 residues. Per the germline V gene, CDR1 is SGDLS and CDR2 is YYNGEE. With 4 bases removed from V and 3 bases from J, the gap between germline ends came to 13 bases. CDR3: CASSSGGHYTEAFF. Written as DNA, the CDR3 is TGTGCCAGCAGCTCGGGAGGCCACTACACTGAAGCTTTCTTT.

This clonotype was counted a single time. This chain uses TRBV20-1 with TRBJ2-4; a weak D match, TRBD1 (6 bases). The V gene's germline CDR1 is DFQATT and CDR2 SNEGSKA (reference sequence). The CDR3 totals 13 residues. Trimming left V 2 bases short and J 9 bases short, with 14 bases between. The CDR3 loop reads CSARRTADAIQYF. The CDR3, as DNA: TGCAGTGCTAGACGGACAGCGGACGCCATTCAGTACTTC.

The CDR3 nucleotides read TGCGCCAGCAGCCAAGATGTCAAGGGGCTGGTGCGCTCCTACGAGCAGTACTTC. It yields the protein CASSQDVKGLVRSYEQYF. This rearrangement joins TRBV4-3 to TRBJ2-7; maybe TRBD1 (5 bases). V was pared by 0 bases and J by 0 bases, with 18 bases between. The CDR3 runs 18 residues. The germline V gene encodes CDR1 LGHNA and CDR2 YSLEER.

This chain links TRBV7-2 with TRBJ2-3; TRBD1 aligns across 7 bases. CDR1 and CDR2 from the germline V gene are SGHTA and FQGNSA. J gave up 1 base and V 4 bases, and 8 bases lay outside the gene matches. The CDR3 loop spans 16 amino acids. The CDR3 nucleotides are TGTGCCAGCAGCTCACAAGGACAGGCAGGCACAGATACGCAGTATTTT. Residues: CASSSQGQAGTDTQYF.

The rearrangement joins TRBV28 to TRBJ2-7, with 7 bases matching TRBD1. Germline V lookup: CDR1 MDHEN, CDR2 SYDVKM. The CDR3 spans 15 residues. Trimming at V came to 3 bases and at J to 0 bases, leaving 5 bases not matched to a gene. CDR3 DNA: TGTGCCAGCAGTTTGGGACAGATAAGCTCCTACGAGCAGTACTTC. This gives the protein CASSLGQISSYEQYF.

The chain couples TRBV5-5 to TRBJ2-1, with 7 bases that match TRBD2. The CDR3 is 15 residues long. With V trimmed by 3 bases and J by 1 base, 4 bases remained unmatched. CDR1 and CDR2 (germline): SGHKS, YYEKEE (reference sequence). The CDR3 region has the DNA TGTGCCAGCAGCTGGGGCGGGAGTTCCTACAATGAGCAGTTCTTC. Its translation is CASSWGGSSYNEQFF.

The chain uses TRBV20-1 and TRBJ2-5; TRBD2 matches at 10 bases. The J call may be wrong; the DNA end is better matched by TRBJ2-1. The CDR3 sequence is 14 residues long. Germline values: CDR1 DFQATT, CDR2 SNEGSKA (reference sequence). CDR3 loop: CSAIPGTSVYEQFF. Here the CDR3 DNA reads TGCAGTGCTATTCCCGGGACTAGCGTTTATGAGCAGTTCTTC.